The source of this T cell receptor (beta chain) is a study of cytomegalovirus exposure and HLA in healthy donors (dated by TCRdb to between 2016 and 2019). Context from the whole study: According to an earlier analysis of several hundred of the donors, about 170 million T cells yielded roughly 110 million unique TCR beta sequences and about 300 Gb of sequence data. Every discovery cohort repertoire had been produced on one sequencing platform. Among the roughly 370 genotyped donors, around 79% belonged to the genetic ancestry cluster associated with self-reported Caucasian donors. In addition to the first cohort of approximately 650 subjects, a separate validation cohort of approximately 110 different subjects was used. High-throughput TCR immunosequencing, statistical association of individual TCRs with disease status, and machine learning were combined to predict cytomegalovirus infection status. In an earlier analysis of over 550 of the donors, high-throughput TCR beta sequencing was used to judge whether each TCR beta V gene segment behaved as functional or pseudogenic. A later analysis re-analyzed previously published TCR beta repertoires from roughly 690 donors and added high-resolution HLA genotyping to study TCR occurrence patterns. Typing coverage differed by locus: A, B, C, DRB1 and DQB1 were typed in about 620-640 donors, DQA1 in 500 to 550, DPA1 in approximately 600, and DPB1 in 450 to 490. The aim of the study was to test whether cataloging public T cell receptors could identify signatures of past pathogen exposure. Genome-wide SNP genotypes for about three fifths of the roughly 700 donors were used in a later genetic analysis, which treated that subset as a discovery cohort. About 280 gigabases of sequencing data and around 88 million unique TCR sequences made up an early release that covered about 640 HLA-typed donors. The T cell repertoires of 666 subjects were profiled by immunosequencing and related to cytomegalovirus serostatus. Five DR-DQ haplotypes were treated as single units for association and clustering because of strong linkage in the cohort. Class I and class II HLA loci were covered by the typing at four-digit resolution. In the later analysis, no new phenotypic data were used to find candidate immune exposures; instead, reliance was placed on TCR beta sequences and their occurrence across donors. Donor age, sex, ethnicity and CMV serostatus were compiled together with the repertoire data. Among some 400 genotyped donors of the cohort, an average of approximately 200,000 unique TCR beta nucleotide sequences was sequenced per donor, of which about 19% were non-productive.

The cohort consisted of 670 or so healthy bone marrow donors. At the time of sampling, all cohort members were nominally healthy, though unrecorded immune exposures were likely present. The donor tested CMV seronegative, placing the donor among the 350 to 400 seronegative members of the cohort. Every donor gave a peripheral blood sample, and the peripheral blood mononuclear cells from that sample were used for TCR beta sequencing. The Qiagen DNeasy Blood Extraction Kit was used to extract genomic DNA from the blood cell samples. Germline trimming: 3 bases from V, 7 bases from J; junction bases outside gene matches: 2. The germline V gene yields SQVTM for CDR1 and ANQGSEA for CDR2. Taken from cysteine to phenylalanine, the CDR3 has 11 residues. Here the CDR3 DNA is all that survives: 33 bases in frame from base 1. Overall study outcomes, separate from this receptor: CMV serostatus was the only immune exposure information available for the cohort. It was suggested by the authors that the approach could potentially be generalized to other disease states and immunological phenotypes. In a later analysis, HLA-associated TCR beta chains were found to be more clonally expanded and to have lower generation probabilities than equally common non-associated chains. In a later analysis, several top co-occurrence clusters were reported to appear linked to parvovirus B19, influenza, CMV and Epstein-Barr virus. Correlated functional status among segregating V segments might reflect linkage disequilibrium, but an unknown experimental factor could not be ruled out. In an earlier analysis of some 500 of the donors, most TCR beta V segments appeared in productive rearrangements about 87% or about 30% of the time, broadly matching IMGT annotations. In this cohort, only TCR beta chains were sequenced, and detectable features were limited by the absence of alpha or paired-chain data. The study listed 150 to 200 TCR beta chains as associated with cytomegalovirus. V-gene and J-gene trimming of TCR beta chains was associated with a missense DCLRE1C variant in a later genetic analysis, and the association was replicated in an independent cohort. A further reported finding was that TCR beta sequences accurately predicted the HLA-A and HLA-B alleles for most subjects in the first cohort. According to a later analysis, TCR association rates differed among HLA loci, with DRB1 alleles showing the most associated TCRs and HLA-C alleles showing the fewest. Most TCR sequences were observed very rarely across donors, whereas some public TCRs were present in many individuals. At a false discovery rate of 0.05, a later analysis linked fewer than 20,000 TCR beta sequences to specific HLA alleles. In a later genetic analysis, fewer N-insertions in productive TCRs were reported among donors in an Asian-associated ancestry cluster than the roughly 700-donor mean. According to a later analysis, most CMV-associated TCR beta chains appeared to be HLA-restricted, and the HLA associations seemed to be driven largely by CMV exposure. A cluster of highly shared sequence variants was judged likely to be a technical artifact of the sequencing pipeline. Because HLA typing was missing for some donors at each locus, association tests included only the typed subset. Three of the identified cytomegalovirus-associated TCR beta chains were confirmed in vitro to be specific for cytomegalovirus antigens. The earlier analysis of around 600 of the donors excluded some 15 rarely observed V segments, including chromosome 9 orphons, because counts were too low. Cytomegalovirus status was reported to be diagnosed by the classifier with high specificity and sensitivity in both the original and validation cohorts. The 87-base-pair reads could not distinguish some IMGT-functional V segments, including TRBV6-2 and TRBV6-3, so those segments were excluded. Assigning TCR associations to individual alleles was difficult when HLA alleles, especially DR and DQ, strongly co-occurred. The presence/absence analyses assumed that sequencing depth was roughly uniform across donors, and that assumption may not be true.

Details on this clone: Its specific antigen is unknown. No quality values exist for individual bases; no much larger clone is one base distant.

Receptors were amplified or captured by the immunoSEQ multiplex PCR assay. A mixture of 60 forward primers for TCR Vbeta segments and 13 reverse primers for TCR Jbeta segments was used in the multiplex PCR. The CDR3 region of rearranged TCR beta genes was amplified from genomic DNA with a multiplex PCR assay. The amplified TCR beta libraries were sequenced on the Illumina HiSeq System as 87-base-pair reads. As for how the authors treated the data: In a later analysis, some 80 million unique TCR beta chains were counted across the roughly 670 repertoires, and roughly 11 million of these chains were shared by at least two donors. To remove PCR and sequencing errors, raw reads were error-corrected and collapsed into unique sequences using a nearest-neighbor algorithm that merged closely related sequences. To assign V, D and J gene segments, CDR3 sequences were aligned to IMGT reference sequences. Each retained sequence needed at least a six-nucleotide match to both a V gene segment and a J gene segment. A rearrangement counted as productive if the CDR3 had no stop codons and remained in frame with V and J, and every other rearrangement counted as non-productive. Following IMGT convention, CDR3 was defined as the stretch from the second conserved V-encoded cysteine to the conserved J-encoded phenylalanine. In an earlier analysis of approximately 500 of the donors, sequences lacking an unambiguous match to a single V gene segment were excluded. An earlier analysis of a few hundred of the donors called V segments functional above 56.7% productive rearrangements and segregating when the between-donor standard deviation exceeded 5%. A statistical classification framework was developed to diagnose cytomegalovirus status using the catalog of TCR beta chain sequences. V and J gene assignment, in a later analysis, came from comparing TCR nucleotide sequences with IMGT/GENE-DB human TR gene sequences. The TCRdist pipeline was used in a later analysis to assign CDR3 sequences and most-parsimonious VDJ recombination scenarios. In a later analysis, each TCR beta chain was defined by its CDR3 amino acid sequence together with its V-gene family, and reads lacking a unique V-gene family were excluded. In a later analysis, fewer than 600 highly shared, low-generation-probability nucleotide sequences were removed to address suspected cross-contamination and a sequencing artifact. For each public chain, a later analysis derived a clonal expansion index from normalized ranks of inferred template counts within each repertoire. Generation probabilities in a later analysis came from a VDJ recombination model fitted to out-of-frame rearrangements, and those results were checked against IGoR. A later analysis scored TCR-TCR, TCR-HLA and TCR-CMV co-occurrence with hypergeometric tests, applying a repertoire-size bias correction to TCR pairs. In a later analysis, false discovery rates were estimated by permuting HLA or CMV assignments 20 times. In a later analysis, co-occurring TCRs were grouped with DBSCAN, and TCRdist sequence similarity was added when clustering was performed within HLA-allele-positive subsets. For co-occurrence clustering, repertoires with fewer than 30,000 or more than 120,000 public chains were excluded, along with about five repertoires with anomalous nucleotide sharing. TCRdb stores this immuneACCESS table with in-frame sequences only. Part of the clones is absent; in the studies checked, under half of the shortfall reflects unresolved V genes, and no reason is known for the rest. V, J and clone size reflect that table, while D and trimming were determined from the DNA. For this sample the table gives around 170,000 clones, of which 60% to 85% were detected only once. The ten most abundant clones make up around 6% of the sample.

Rearrangement joined TRBV29-1 to TRBJ2-7, with 8 bases matching TRBD2. The TCR was taken from a man between 35 and 55 years old in good health and CMV-seronegative. Sample: PBMCs. The bases read TGCAGCGTTGATCCGGGAGGGGAGCAGTACTTC. The translation is CSVDPGGEQYF.